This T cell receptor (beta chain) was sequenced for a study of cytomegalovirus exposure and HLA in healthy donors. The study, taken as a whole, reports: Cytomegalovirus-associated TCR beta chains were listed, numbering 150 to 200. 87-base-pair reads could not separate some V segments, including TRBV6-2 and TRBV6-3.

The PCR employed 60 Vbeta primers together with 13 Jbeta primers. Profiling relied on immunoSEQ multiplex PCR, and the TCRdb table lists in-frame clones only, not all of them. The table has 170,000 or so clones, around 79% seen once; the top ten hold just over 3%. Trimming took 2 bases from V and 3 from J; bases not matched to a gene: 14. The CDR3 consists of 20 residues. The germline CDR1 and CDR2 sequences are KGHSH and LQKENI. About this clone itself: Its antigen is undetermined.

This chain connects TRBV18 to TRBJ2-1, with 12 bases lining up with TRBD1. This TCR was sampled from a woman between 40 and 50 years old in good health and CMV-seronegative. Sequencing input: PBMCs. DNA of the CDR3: TGTGCCAGCTCACCAAGGGGCCGGGACAGGGGGCTAAAAAACTACAATGAGCAGTTCTTC. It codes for CASSPRGRDRGLKNYNEQFF.